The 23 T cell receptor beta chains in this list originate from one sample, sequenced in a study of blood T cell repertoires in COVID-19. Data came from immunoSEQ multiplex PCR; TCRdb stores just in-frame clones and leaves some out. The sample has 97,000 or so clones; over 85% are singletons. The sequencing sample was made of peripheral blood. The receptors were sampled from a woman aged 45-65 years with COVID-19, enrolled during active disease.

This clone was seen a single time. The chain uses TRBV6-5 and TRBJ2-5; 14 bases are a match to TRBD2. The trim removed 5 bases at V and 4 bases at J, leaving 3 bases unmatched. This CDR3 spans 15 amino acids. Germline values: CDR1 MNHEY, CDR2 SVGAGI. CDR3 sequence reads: CASSRTSGGRETQYF. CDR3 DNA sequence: TGTGCCAGCAGTCGGACTAGCGGGGGGAGAGAGACCCAGTACTTC.

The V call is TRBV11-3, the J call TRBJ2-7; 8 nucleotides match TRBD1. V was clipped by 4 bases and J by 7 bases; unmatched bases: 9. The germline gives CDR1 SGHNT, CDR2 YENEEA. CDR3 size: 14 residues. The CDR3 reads CASSSLTGGREQYF. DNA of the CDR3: TGTGCCAGCAGCTCCCTCACAGGGGGAAGGGAGCAGTACTTC.

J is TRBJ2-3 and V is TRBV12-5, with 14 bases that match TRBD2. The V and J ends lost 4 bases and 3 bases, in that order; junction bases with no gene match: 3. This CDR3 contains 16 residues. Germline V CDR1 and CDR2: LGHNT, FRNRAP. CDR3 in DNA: TGTGCTAGTGGTTGGGGACTAGCGGGGGCAACAGATACGCAGTATTTT. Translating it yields CASGWGLAGATDTQYF.

The CDR3 protein is CATSTRGLKQETQYF. For the CDR3, the DNA is TGTGCCACCTCAACAAGAGGCCTAAAACAAGAGACCCAGTACTTC. The V gene is TRBV6-5, the J gene TRBJ2-5, with D uncertain. The V gene lost 10 bases and the J gene lost 2 bases, with 20 bases spanning the gap. The germline gives CDR1 MNHEY, CDR2 SVGAGI. The CDR3 is made up of 15 amino acids.

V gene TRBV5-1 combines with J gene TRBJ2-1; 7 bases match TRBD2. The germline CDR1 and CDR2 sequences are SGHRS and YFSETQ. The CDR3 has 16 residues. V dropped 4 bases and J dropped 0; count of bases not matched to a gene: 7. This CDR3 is CASSPGLVSSYNEQFF. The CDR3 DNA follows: TGCGCCAGCAGCCCTGGACTAGTCAGCTCCTACAATGAGCAGTTCTTC.

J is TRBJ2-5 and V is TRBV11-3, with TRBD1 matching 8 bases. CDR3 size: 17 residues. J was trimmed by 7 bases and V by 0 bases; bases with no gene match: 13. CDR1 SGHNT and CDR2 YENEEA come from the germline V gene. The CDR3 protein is CASSLEGTGGFAATQYF. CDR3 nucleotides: TGTGCCAGCAGCTTAGAGGGTACAGGGGGGTTCGCGGCGACCCAGTACTTC.

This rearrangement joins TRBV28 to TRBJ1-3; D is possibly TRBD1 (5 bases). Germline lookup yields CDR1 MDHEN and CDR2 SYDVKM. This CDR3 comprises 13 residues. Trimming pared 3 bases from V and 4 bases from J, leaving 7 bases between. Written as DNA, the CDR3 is TGTGCCAGCAGTTTTGGGGGGGGAAACACCATATATTTT. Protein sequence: CASSFGGGNTIYF.

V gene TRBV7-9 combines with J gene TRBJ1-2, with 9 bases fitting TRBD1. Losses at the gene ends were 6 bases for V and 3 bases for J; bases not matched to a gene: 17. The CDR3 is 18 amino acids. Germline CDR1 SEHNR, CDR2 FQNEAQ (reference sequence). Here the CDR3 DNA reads TGTGCCAGCAGAACCGACCCTGACAGGGGGAGGTTTCACTATGGCTACACCTTC. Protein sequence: CASRTDPDRGRFHYGYTF. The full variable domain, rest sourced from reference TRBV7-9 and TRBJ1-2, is DTGVSQNPRHKITKRGQNVTFRCDPISEHNRLYWYRQTLGQGPEFLTYFQNEAQLEKSRLLSDRFSAERPKGSFSTLEIQRTEQGDSAMYLCASRTDPDRGRFHYGYTFGSGTRLTVV.

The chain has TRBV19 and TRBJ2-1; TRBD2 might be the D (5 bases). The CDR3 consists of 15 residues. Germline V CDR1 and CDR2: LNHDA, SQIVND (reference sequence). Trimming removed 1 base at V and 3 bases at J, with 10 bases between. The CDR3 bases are TGTGCCAGTAGTATAGGTGGGAGTGACTACAATGAGCAGTTCTTC. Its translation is CASSIGGSDYNEQFF.

CDR3 bases: TGTGCCAGCAGCAGACGAGGGGAGCAGTTCTTC. The encoded protein is CASSRRGEQFF. The chain uses TRBV13 and TRBJ2-1; possible D gene TRBD2, 5 bases. Germline CDR1 is PRHDT and CDR2 is FYEKMQ (reference sequence). Trimming took 5 bases from V and 10 from J, leaving 9 bases between them. The CDR3 runs to 11 residues.

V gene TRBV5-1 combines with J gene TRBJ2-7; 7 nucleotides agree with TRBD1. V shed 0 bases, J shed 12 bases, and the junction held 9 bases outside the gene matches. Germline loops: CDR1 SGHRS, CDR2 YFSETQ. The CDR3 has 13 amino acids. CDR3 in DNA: TGCGCCAGCAGCTTGGCACAGGGGAAACTTGGGTACTTC. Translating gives CASSLAQGKLGYF. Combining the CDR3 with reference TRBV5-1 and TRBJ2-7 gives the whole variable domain KAGVTQTPRYLIKTRGQQVTLSCSPISGHRSVSWYQQTPGQGLQFLFEYFSETQRNKGNFPGRFSGRQFSNSRSEMNVSTLELGDSALYLCASSLAQGKLGYFGPGTRLTVT.

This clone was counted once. Written as DNA, the CDR3 is TGTGCCACCAGCCCGAGGCGGGGCGCCGGTGAAAAACTGTTTTTT. Its protein is CATSPRRGAGEKLFF. The chain uses TRBV15 and TRBJ1-4; possibly TRBD1 for D (5 bases). The CDR3 is made up of 15 amino acids. CDR1 and CDR2 (germline): LNHNV, YYDKDF (reference sequence). Between the trimmed V and J ends, which lost 5 bases and 7 bases, there was a span of 17 bases.

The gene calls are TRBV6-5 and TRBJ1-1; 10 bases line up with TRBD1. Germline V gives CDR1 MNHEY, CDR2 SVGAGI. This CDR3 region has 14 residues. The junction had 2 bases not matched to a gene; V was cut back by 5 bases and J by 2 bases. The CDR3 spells CASSRTGGNTEAFF. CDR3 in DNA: TGTGCCAGCAGTAGGACAGGGGGAAACACTGAAGCTTTCTTT.

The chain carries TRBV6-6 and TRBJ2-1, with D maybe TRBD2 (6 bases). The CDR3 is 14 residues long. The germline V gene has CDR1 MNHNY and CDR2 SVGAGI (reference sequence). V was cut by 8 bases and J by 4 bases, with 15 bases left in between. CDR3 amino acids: CASAPAGGYNEQFF. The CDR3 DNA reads TGTGCCAGCGCCCCGGCCGGGGGTTACAATGAGCAGTTCTTC.

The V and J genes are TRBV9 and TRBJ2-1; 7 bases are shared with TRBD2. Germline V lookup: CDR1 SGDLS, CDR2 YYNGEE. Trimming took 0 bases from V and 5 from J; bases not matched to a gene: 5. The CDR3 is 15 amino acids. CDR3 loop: CASSVASGADNEQFF. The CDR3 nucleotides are TGTGCCAGCAGCGTAGCCAGCGGGGCCGACAATGAGCAGTTCTTC.

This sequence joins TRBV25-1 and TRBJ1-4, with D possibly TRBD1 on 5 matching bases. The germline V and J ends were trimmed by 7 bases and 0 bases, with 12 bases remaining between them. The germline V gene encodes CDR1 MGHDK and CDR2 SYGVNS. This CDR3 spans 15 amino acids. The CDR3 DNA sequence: TGTGCCAGCACGACAGCCTATTCAACTAATGAAAAACTGTTTTTT. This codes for CASTTAYSTNEKLFF.

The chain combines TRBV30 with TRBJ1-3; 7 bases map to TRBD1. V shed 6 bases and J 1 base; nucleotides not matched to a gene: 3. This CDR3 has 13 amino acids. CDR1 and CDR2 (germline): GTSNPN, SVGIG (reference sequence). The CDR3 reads CACDRDSGNTIYF. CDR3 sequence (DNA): TGTGCCTGTGACAGGGATTCTGGAAACACCATATATTTT.

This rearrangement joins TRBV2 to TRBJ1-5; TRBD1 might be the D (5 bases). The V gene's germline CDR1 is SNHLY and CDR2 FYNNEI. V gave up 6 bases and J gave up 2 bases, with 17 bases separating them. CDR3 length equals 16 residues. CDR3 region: CASSAPRVGGNQPQHF. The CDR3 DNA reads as TGTGCCAGCAGCGCACCCAGGGTCGGAGGCAATCAGCCCCAGCATTTT.

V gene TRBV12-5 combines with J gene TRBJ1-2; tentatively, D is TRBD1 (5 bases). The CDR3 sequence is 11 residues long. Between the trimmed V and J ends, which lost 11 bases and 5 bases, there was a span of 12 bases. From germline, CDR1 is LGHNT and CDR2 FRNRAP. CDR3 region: CALLGVYGYTF. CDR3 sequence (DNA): TGTGCTCTCCTAGGGGTGTATGGCTACACCTTC.

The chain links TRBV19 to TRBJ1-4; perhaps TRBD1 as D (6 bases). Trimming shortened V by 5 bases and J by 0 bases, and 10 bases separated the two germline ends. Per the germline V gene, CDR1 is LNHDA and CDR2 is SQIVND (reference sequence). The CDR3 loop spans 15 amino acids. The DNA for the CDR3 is TGTGCCAGTAGTCCAGGGGTTTCAACTAATGAAAAACTGTTTTTT. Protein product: CASSPGVSTNEKLFF.

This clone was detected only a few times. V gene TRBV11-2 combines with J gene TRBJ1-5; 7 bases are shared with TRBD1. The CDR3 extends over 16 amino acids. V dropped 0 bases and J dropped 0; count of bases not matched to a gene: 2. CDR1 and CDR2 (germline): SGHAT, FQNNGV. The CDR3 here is CASSLEQGGSNQPQHF. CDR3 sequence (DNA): TGTGCCAGCAGCTTAGAGCAGGGGGGTAGCAATCAGCCCCAGCATTTT.

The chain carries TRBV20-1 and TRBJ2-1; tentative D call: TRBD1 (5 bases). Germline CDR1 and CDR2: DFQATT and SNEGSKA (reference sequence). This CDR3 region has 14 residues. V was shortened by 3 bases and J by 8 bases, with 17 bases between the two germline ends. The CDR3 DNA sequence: TGCAGTGCTAGTAATCGGCAGGGCTTCGATGAGCAGTTCTTC. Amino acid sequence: CSASNRQGFDEQFF.

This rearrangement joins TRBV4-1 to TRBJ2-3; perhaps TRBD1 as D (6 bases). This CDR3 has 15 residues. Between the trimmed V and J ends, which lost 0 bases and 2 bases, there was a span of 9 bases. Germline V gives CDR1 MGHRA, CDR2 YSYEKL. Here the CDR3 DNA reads TGCGCCAGCAGCCAAGAGGGGGCCGACACAGATACGCAGTATTTT. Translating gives CASSQEGADTDTQYF.